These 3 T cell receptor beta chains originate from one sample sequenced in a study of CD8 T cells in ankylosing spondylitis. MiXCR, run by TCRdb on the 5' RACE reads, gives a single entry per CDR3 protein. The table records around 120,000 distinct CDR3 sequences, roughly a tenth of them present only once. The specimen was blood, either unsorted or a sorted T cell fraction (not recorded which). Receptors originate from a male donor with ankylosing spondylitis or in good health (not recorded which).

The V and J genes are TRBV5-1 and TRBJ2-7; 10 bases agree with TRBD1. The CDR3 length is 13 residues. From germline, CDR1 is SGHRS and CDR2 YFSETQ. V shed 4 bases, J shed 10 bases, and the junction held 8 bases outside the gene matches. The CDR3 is CASSPNRDRGQYF. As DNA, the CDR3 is TGCGCCAGCAGCCCCAACCGGGACAGGGGACAGTACTTC.

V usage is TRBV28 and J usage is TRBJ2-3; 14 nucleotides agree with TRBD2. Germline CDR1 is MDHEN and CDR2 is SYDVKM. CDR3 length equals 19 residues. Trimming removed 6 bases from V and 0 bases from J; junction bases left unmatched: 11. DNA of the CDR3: TGTGCCAGCAGCCGCCCCCTGGGACTAGCGGGGGCGAGCACAGATACGCAGTATTTT. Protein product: CASSRPLGLAGASTDTQYF. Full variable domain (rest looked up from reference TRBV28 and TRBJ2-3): DVKVTQSSRYLVKRTGEKVFLECVQDMDHENMFWYRQDPGLGLRLIYFSYDVKMKEKGDIPEGYSVSREKKERFSLILESASTNQTSMYLCASSRPLGLAGASTDTQYFGPGTRLTVL.

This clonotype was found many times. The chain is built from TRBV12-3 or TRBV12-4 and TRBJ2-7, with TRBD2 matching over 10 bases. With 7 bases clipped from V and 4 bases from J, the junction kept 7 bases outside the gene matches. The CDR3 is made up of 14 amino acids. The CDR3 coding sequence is TGTGCCAGCAAGCCTAGCGGGAGCGAGTACGAGCAGTACTTC. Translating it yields CASKPSGSEYEQYF.